The 24 T cell receptor beta chains in this list originate from one sample, sequenced in a study of T-cell reconstitution after alpha-beta-depleted transplantation in children. Unique molecular identifiers were incorporated into the prepared TCRbeta library. Using its own MiXCR run on the PCR reads, TCRdb lists one record per CDR3 protein. The repertoire has about 360,000 distinct CDR3 sequences, roughly 15% of them found once; the top ten carry about 4.5%. The sequencing used PBMCs, collected from the stem cell graft. The receptors stem from a human donor who donated a stem cell graft to a child with Fanconi anemia.

This clonotype was detected many times. As DNA, the CDR3 is TGCGCCAGCAGCACCCAGGCATCCCAAGAGACCCAGTACTTC. The encoded protein is CASSTQASQETQYF. V usage is TRBV5-1 and J usage is TRBJ2-5; D gene uncertain. V was trimmed by 4 bases and J by 1 base, leaving 11 bases between them. The CDR3 covers 14 residues. CDR1 is SGHRS and CDR2 is YFSETQ in the germline V gene.

Note on this clonotype: One base away lies a much larger clone, so this may be a sequencing read error. J is TRBJ1-1 and V is TRBV5-6; D gene unclear. Looked up from germline, CDR1 is SGHDT and CDR2 is YYEEEE. CDR3 size: 13 residues. V was pared by 4 bases and J by 6 bases, with 13 bases between. DNA for the CDR3: TGTGCCAGCAGCCTAGGACCCCTCTCTGAAGCTTTCTTT. It translates to CASSLGPLSEAFF.

This clonotype was counted many times. The chain combines TRBV28 with TRBJ2-7; 8 nucleotides align to TRBD1. V shed 8 bases, J shed 1 base, and the junction held 13 bases outside the gene matches. The CDR3 is 16 residues long. From germline, CDR1 is MDHEN and CDR2 SYDVKM. The CDR3 DNA reads TGTGCCAGCTCTACTACAGGGGGGTCTGGGTCCTACGAGCAGTACGTC. Translated, it gives CASSTTGGSGSYEQYV.

This clonotype was observed a handful of times. This chain links TRBV12-3 or TRBV12-4 with TRBJ2-5, with TRBD2 matching over 11 bases. The CDR3 runs 14 residues. J was trimmed by 4 bases and V by 5 bases; bases with no gene match: 3. CDR3 amino acids: CASSPTSGGETQYF. The CDR3 DNA reads as TGTGCCAGCAGTCCTACTAGCGGGGGAGAGACCCAGTACTTC.

This clonotype was recorded at least ten times. The chain carries TRBV18 and TRBJ2-7; TRBD1 matches 11 bases. The V gene end was trimmed by 0 bases and the J gene end by 6 bases; junction bases not matched to a gene: 4. Germline V gene lookup returns CDR1 KGHSH and CDR2 LQKENI. The CDR3 sequence is 15 residues long. CDR3 amino acids: CASSPPVGTGGEQYF. The CDR3 region has the DNA TGTGCCAGCTCACCACCGGTCGGGACAGGGGGCGAGCAGTACTTC.

This clonotype was observed at least ten times. The chain couples TRBV5-1 to TRBJ1-1, with TRBD1 as a possible D gene (6 bases). The CDR3 has 14 residues. V was shortened by 4 bases and J by 0 bases, with 10 bases between the two germline ends. CDR1 is SGHRS and CDR2 is YFSETQ in the germline V gene. CDR3 nucleotides: TGCGCCAGCAGCCCACAGGGACTGAACACTGAAGCTTTCTTT. As protein: CASSPQGLNTEAFF.

This clonotype was observed at least ten times. This sequence joins TRBV12-3 or TRBV12-4 and TRBJ2-3; D uncertain. Between the trimmed V and J ends, which lost 6 bases and 4 bases, there was a span of 8 bases. This CDR3 region has 12 residues. The CDR3 nucleotides are TGTGCCAGCAGGCTATCGCCAGATACGCAGTATTTT. Translating gives CASRLSPDTQYF.

The sample holds a few counts of this clonotype. The chain carries TRBV5-1 and TRBJ1-1, with D perhaps matching TRBD1 (6 bases). There are 14 residues in the CDR3. The germline V gene has CDR1 SGHRS and CDR2 YFSETQ. With 4 bases removed from V and 10 bases from J, the gap between germline ends came to 20 bases. CDR3 in DNA: TGCGCCAGCAGCATGGGGGGCAGGGAGGCAATAGCTTTCTTT. Its protein product is CASSMGGREAIAFF.

Concerning this clonotype: This may arise from a read error, as a much more abundant clone is one base away. The chain combines TRBV12-3 or TRBV12-4 with TRBJ1-1; tentatively, D is TRBD1 (5 bases). Between the trimmed V and J ends, which lost 4 bases and 4 bases, there was a span of 19 bases. The CDR3 is made up of 16 amino acids. The CDR3 is CASSSSAPGSGTEAFF. DNA for the CDR3: TGTGCCAGCAGTTCCTCAGCGCCAGGGTCCGGCACTGAAGCTTTCTTT.

This clonotype showed up just a few times. The CDR3, as DNA: TGTGCCAGCAGCATGGGAGATACGCAGTATTTT. This gives the protein CASSMGDTQYF. J is TRBJ2-3 and V is TRBV11-2; D gene ambiguous. V was trimmed by 5 bases and J by 5 bases, leaving 5 bases between them. This CDR3 region has 11 residues. Germline CDR1 and CDR2: SGHAT and FQNNGV.

The V call is TRBV4-3, the J call TRBJ2-3; the D is unclear. Deletions cut 0 bases from V and 5 bases from J, with 3 bases between. Germline CDR1 LGHNA, CDR2 YSLEER. The CDR3 spans 12 residues. The CDR3 DNA reads as TGCGCCAGCAGCCAAGAGCGAGATACGCAGTATTTT. Encoded protein: CASSQERDTQYF.

This clonotype was seen a handful of times. V usage is TRBV7-2 and J usage is TRBJ1-6; D gene unclear. CDR3 size: 12 residues. V was pared by 4 bases and J by 11 bases, with 9 bases between. Per the germline V gene, CDR1 is SGHTA and CDR2 is FQGNSA. Here the CDR3 DNA reads TGTGCCAGCAGCTCCCGAGGGACACCCCTCCACTTT. It yields the protein CASSSRGTPLHF.

The rearrangement uses TRBV28 and TRBJ2-5, with a weak D call TRBD1 (6 bases). The CDR3 is made up of 15 amino acids. V was trimmed by 4 bases and J by 4 bases, leaving 16 bases between them. The germline V gene encodes CDR1 MDHEN and CDR2 SYDVKM. The DNA of the CDR3 is TGTGCCAGCAGTTATGTGGGGCAGGGGTCAGAGACCCAGTACTTC. This gives the protein CASSYVGQGSETQYF.

This clonotype appeared a few times. This chain links TRBV7-2 with TRBJ2-1; 8 bases line up with TRBD1. This CDR3 has 15 amino acids. Germline V CDR1 and CDR2: SGHTA, FQGNSA. After removal of 7 bases from V and 6 bases from J, the junction contained 11 bases not matched to a gene. The CDR3 DNA follows: TGTGCCAGCACCCTTGGGGGACAGGTGTTCAATGAGCAGTTCTTC. Encoded protein: CASTLGGQVFNEQFF.

This clonotype was seen more than once but under ten times. This rearrangement joins TRBV4-3 to TRBJ2-1, with TRBD2 identical over 9 bases. J was trimmed by 3 bases and V by 0 bases; bases with no gene match: 6. CDR3 length equals 17 residues. The germline CDR1 and CDR2 sequences are LGHNA and YSLEER. The CDR3 DNA sequence: TGCGCCAGCAGCCAAGAGTGGGGCGGGGGGGTCTACAATGAGCAGTTCTTC. Amino acids: CASSQEWGGGVYNEQFF.

There are a few counts of this clonotype. The rearrangement links TRBV28 to TRBJ1-2, with TRBD1 identical over 8 bases. Germline values: CDR1 MDHEN, CDR2 SYDVKM. The J segment lost 2 bases and the V segment lost 8 bases, leaving 7 bases of the junction unmatched. The CDR3 covers 14 residues. The CDR3, as DNA: TGTGCCAGCCGGACAGGGTTCGACAACTATGGCTACACCTTC. This codes for CASRTGFDNYGYTF.

J is TRBJ1-1 and V is TRBV30; D is perhaps TRBD1 (6 bases). CDR1 is GTSNPN and CDR2 is SVGIG in the germline V gene (reference sequence). The CDR3 totals 13 residues. V was cut by 2 bases and J by 4 bases, with 11 bases left in between. The CDR3 here is CAWSRVGGTEAFF. The CDR3 DNA is TGTGCCTGGAGTAGAGTAGGGGGCACTGAAGCTTTCTTT. Full variable domain (missing parts from reference TRBV30 and TRBJ1-1): SQTIHQWPATLVQPVGSPLSLECTVEGTSNPNLYWYRQAAGRGLQLLFYSVGIGQISSEVPQNLSASRPQDRQFILSSKKLLLSDSGFYLCAWSRVGGTEAFFGQGTRLTVV.

This clonotype was seen many times. The rearrangement links TRBV20-1 to TRBJ2-1; 8 bases are a match to TRBD2. The trim removed 6 bases at V and 7 bases at J, leaving 11 bases unmatched. The CDR3 runs to 14 residues. In germline, CDR1 is DFQATT, CDR2 SNEGSKA (reference sequence). CDR3 protein: CSAREGGPGNEQFF. DNA of the CDR3: TGCAGTGCCCGGGAGGGGGGGCCTGGTAATGAGCAGTTCTTC.

This clonotype was detected a few times. The rearrangement joins TRBV7-2 to TRBJ1-6; TRBD1 agrees at 7 bases. V was clipped by 5 bases and J by 12 bases; unmatched bases: 13. The CDR3 is made up of 15 amino acids. CDR1 is SGHTA and CDR2 is FQGNSA in the germline V gene. CDR3 loop: CASSRQGHYGEPLHF. The CDR3 DNA sequence: TGTGCCAGCAGCCGACAGGGACACTATGGGGAACCCCTCCACTTT.

The table lists this clonotype with many counts. This chain connects TRBV9 to TRBJ2-1, with 7 bases lining up with TRBD2. Unmatched junction bases numbered 6, after V lost 0 bases and J lost 0 bases. CDR3 size: 17 residues. Germline loops: CDR1 SGDLS, CDR2 YYNGEE. The CDR3 loop reads CASSVDGGFSSYNEQFF. CDR3 nucleotide sequence: TGTGCCAGCAGCGTAGACGGGGGGTTCAGCTCCTACAATGAGCAGTTCTTC.

The sample holds a few counts of this clonotype. V gene TRBV5-1 combines with J gene TRBJ2-5, with 11 positions matching TRBD1. The germline V gene has CDR1 SGHRS and CDR2 YFSETQ. CDR3 length: 18 residues. V shed 2 bases, J shed 4 bases, and the junction held 13 bases outside the gene matches. CDR3 sequence (DNA): TGCGCCAGCAGCTTCCTAAGAAGGGACAGGGGGGGAGGAGAGACCCAGTACTTC. Translating it yields CASSFLRRDRGGGETQYF.

This clonotype was seen at least ten times. This sequence joins TRBV11-1 and TRBJ2-5; 10 bases are a match to TRBD1. The V gene end was trimmed by 5 bases and the J gene end by 7 bases; junction bases not matched to a gene: 10. The germline V gene encodes CDR1 SGHAT and CDR2 FQDESV (reference sequence). The CDR3 loop spans 15 amino acids. CDR3 DNA sequence: TGTGCCAGCAGCCCACCCCGAGGACAGGGGGGGACCCAGTACTTC. Its translation is CASSPPRGQGGTQYF.

The V gene is TRBV20-1, the J gene TRBJ2-1; 11 bases align to TRBD2. J was trimmed by 8 bases and V by 6 bases; bases with no gene match: 18. The CDR3 is made up of 17 amino acids. Germline-derived CDR1 and CDR2 are DFQATT and SNEGSKA (reference sequence). Here the CDR3 DNA reads TGCAGTGCCAAACCCTTCGGTAGCGGGGGGGCCATAGATGAGCAGTTCTTC. Protein product: CSAKPFGSGGAIDEQFF.

This clonotype was picked up many times. The chain employs TRBV7-8 and TRBJ1-1, with TRBD1 identical over 8 bases. With 1 base clipped from V and 7 bases from J, the junction kept 8 bases outside the gene matches. This CDR3 contains 15 residues. Germline V gives CDR1 SGHVS, CDR2 FQNEAQ. The CDR3 bases are TGTGCCAGCAGCTTAGATGGCAGGGGGCGCGATGAAGCTTTCTTT. Amino acids: CASSLDGRGRDEAFF.